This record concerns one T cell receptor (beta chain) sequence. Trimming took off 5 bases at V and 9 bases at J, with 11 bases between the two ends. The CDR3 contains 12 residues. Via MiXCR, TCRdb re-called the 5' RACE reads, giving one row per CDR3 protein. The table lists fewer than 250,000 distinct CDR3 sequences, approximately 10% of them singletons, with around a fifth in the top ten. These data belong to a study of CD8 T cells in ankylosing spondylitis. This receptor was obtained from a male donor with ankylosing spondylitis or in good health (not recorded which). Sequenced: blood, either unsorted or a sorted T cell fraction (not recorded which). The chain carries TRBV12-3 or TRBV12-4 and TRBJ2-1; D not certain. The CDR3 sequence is CASSKKGREQFF. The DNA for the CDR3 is TGTGCCAGCAGTAAGAAGGGTCGTGAGCAGTTCTTC.